What follows are 27 T cell receptor beta chains derived from one specimen sequenced in a study of identical twins. From the 5' RACE reads, TCRdb called clonotypes with MiXCR, one entry per CDR3 protein. The sample includes more than 250,000 distinct CDR3 sequences, about 8.9% seen only once; the top ten take 2% to 2.5%. The sample was also linked to a second study, of yellow fever vaccine responses in identical twins.

The sequencing sample was made of memory (CD45RO+) T cells sorted from blood. The receptors originated from a woman younger than 30 in good health.

This clonotype was picked up many times. This rearrangement joins TRBV4-1 to TRBJ2-1; 9 nucleotides line up with TRBD1. V dropped 0 bases and J dropped 5; count of bases not matched to a gene: 5. The CDR3 loop spans 16 amino acids. In germline, CDR1 is MGHRA, CDR2 YSYEKL. The CDR3 here is CASSQDGQGIDNEQFF. DNA for the CDR3: TGCGCCAGCAGCCAAGATGGACAGGGGATCGACAATGAGCAGTTCTTC.

This clonotype was counted many times. The chain recombines TRBV5-1 with TRBJ2-1; D may be TRBD1 or TRBD2 (6 bases each). Trimming took off 2 bases at V and 0 bases at J, with 12 bases between the two ends. This CDR3 spans 16 amino acids. Germline V CDR1 and CDR2: SGHRS, YFSETQ. CDR3 coding DNA: TGCGCCAGCAGCTTAACGGGGGCGGTCTCCTACAATGAGCAGTTCTTC. The encoded protein is CASSLTGAVSYNEQFF.

The chain has TRBV5-4 and TRBJ2-1; no reliable D call. CDR1 and CDR2 from the germline V gene are SGHNT and YYREEE (reference sequence). Trimming shortened V by 0 bases and J by 7 bases, and 14 bases separated the two germline ends. CDR3 length equals 15 residues. CDR3 in amino acids: CASSLGPPSWNEQFF. The DNA of the CDR3 is TGTGCCAGCAGCTTGGGACCTCCCTCCTGGAATGAGCAGTTCTTC.

In this sample, this clonotype turned up many times. The V call is TRBV12-3 or TRBV12-4, the J call TRBJ2-5; TRBD1 might be the D (6 bases). V was pared by 7 bases and J by 4 bases, with 16 bases between. This CDR3 region has 14 residues. CDR3 in amino acids: CASTRGGRGETQYF. The CDR3 DNA follows: TGTGCCAGCACCAGGGGTGGAAGGGGAGAGACCCAGTACTTC.

The V call is TRBV3-1, the J call TRBJ1-6; D remains unclear. This CDR3 comprises 13 residues. V lost 1 base to trimming and J lost 6 bases, with 4 bases between them. Germline-derived CDR1 and CDR2 are LGHDT and YNNKEL (reference sequence). The CDR3 DNA follows: TGTGCCAGCAGCCAAGTTAGTAATTCACCCCTCCACTTT. Translated, it gives CASSQVSNSPLHF.

This clonotype was seen repeatedly, ten times or more. The genes are TRBV7-6 and TRBJ1-2; 8 nucleotides match TRBD1. CDR1 is SGHVS, CDR2 FNYEAQ, per germline. V dropped 5 bases and J dropped 4; count of bases not matched to a gene: 6. There are 14 residues in the CDR3. DNA for the CDR3: TGTGCCAGCAGCCCTTCCGACAGGGGCTATGGCTACACCTTC. It codes for CASSPSDRGYGYTF.

The chain links TRBV19 to TRBJ1-1, with 7 bases lining up with TRBD1. The length of the CDR3 is 15 residues. Trimming removed 4 bases from V and 1 base from J; junction bases left unmatched: 6. Germline loops: CDR1 LNHDA, CDR2 SQIVND (reference sequence). The CDR3 sequence is CASSTKGAGNTEAFF. DNA of the CDR3: TGTGCCAGTAGTACCAAGGGGGCCGGGAACACTGAAGCTTTCTTT.

This clonotype was recorded many times. The chain links TRBV4-1 to TRBJ2-1; 7 bases match TRBD1. Germline V gene sequence: CDR1 MGHRA, CDR2 YSYEKL. The V segment lost 0 bases and the J segment 3 bases; nucleotides outside the gene matches: 2. The CDR3 totals 15 residues. CDR3 sequence: CASSQDGTDYNEQFF. In nucleotides, the CDR3 is TGCGCCAGCAGCCAAGATGGGACAGACTACAATGAGCAGTTCTTC.

The chain uses TRBV20-1 and TRBJ1-5, with 8 bases aligning to TRBD1. This CDR3 region has 14 residues. Germline V gene data show CDR1 as DFQATT and CDR2 as SNEGSKA (reference sequence). The V and J ends lost 6 bases and 5 bases, in that order; junction bases with no gene match: 9. The CDR3 here is CSATLQGADQPQHF. The CDR3, as DNA: TGCAGTGCCACCTTGCAGGGGGCGGATCAGCCCCAGCATTTT.

The rearrangement joins TRBV20-1 to TRBJ2-4; 7 bases map to TRBD2. There are 18 residues in the CDR3. Trimming cost V 4 bases and J 0 bases; bases outside gene matches: 15. Per the germline V gene, CDR1 is DFQATT and CDR2 is SNEGSKA (reference sequence). The CDR3 loop reads CSAMADGRGRLAKNIQYF. CDR3 nucleotides: TGCAGTGCTATGGCGGACGGGCGGGGGAGATTAGCCAAAAACATTCAGTACTTC.

This clonotype was seen more than once but under ten times. This sequence joins TRBV5-5 and TRBJ1-5, with D possibly being TRBD1 (5 bases). The CDR3 is 16 residues long. V lost 0 bases to trimming and J lost 6 bases, with 16 bases between them. The germline V gene encodes CDR1 SGHKS and CDR2 YYEKEE (reference sequence). CDR3 residues: CASSLGGGALGQPQHF. DNA of the CDR3: TGTGCCAGCAGCTTGGGGGGAGGGGCGCTAGGTCAGCCCCAGCATTTT.

V is TRBV18 and J is TRBJ1-3; 10 bases line up with TRBD1. Germline CDR1 is KGHSH and CDR2 is LQKENI. The CDR3 runs 17 residues. V lost 2 bases, J lost 4 bases, and 8 bases stayed unmatched. DNA of the CDR3: TGTGCCAGCTCACCAGAGGGACAGGGGTTGTCCGGAAACACCATATATTTT. It specifies CASSPEGQGLSGNTIYF.

This clonotype came up a few times. A junction end diverges from the germline sequence, so it may reflect a read error. The chain links TRBV28 to TRBJ2-1; 11 positions agree with TRBD2. The CDR3 has 15 amino acids. Per the germline V gene, CDR1 is MDHEN and CDR2 is SYDVKM. The CDR3 spells CASSLRFRLAGGVIF. The CDR3 bases are TGTGCCAGCAGTTTACGGTTCAGGCTAGCGGGAGGAGTAATCTTC.

In this sample, this clonotype turned up many times. The chain is built from TRBV5-1 and TRBJ2-6, with TRBD1 matching 7 bases. CDR1 and CDR2 (germline): SGHRS, YFSETQ. V lost 4 bases and J lost 0; bases outside the gene matches: 4. The CDR3 totals 16 residues. DNA of the CDR3: TGCGCCAGCAGCCCTAGACAGGGCTCTGGGGCCAACGTCCTGACTTTC. The encoded protein is CASSPRQGSGANVLTF. Filled out from reference TRBV5-1 and TRBJ2-6, the complete variable domain reads KAGVTQTPRYLIKTRGQQVTLSCSPISGHRSVSWYQQTPGQGLQFLFEYFSETQRNKGNFPGRFSGRQFSNSRSEMNVSTLELGDSALYLCASSPRQGSGANVLTFGAGSRLTVL.

This clonotype was recorded at least ten times. The chain combines TRBV5-1 with TRBJ1-1; 10 bases agree with TRBD1. CDR3 length: 14 amino acids. Trimming removed 0 bases from V and 5 bases from J; junction bases left unmatched: 1. The germline V gene has CDR1 SGHRS and CDR2 YFSETQ. CDR3 DNA sequence: TGCGCCAGCAGCTTGGGGGACAGGGGAACTGAAGCTTTCTTT. Encoded protein: CASSLGDRGTEAFF.

This clonotype was counted ten times or more. This chain uses TRBV28 with TRBJ2-7; D is unresolved. The germline V and J ends were trimmed by 5 bases and 2 bases, with 7 bases remaining between them. The V gene's germline CDR1 is MDHEN and CDR2 SYDVKM. CDR3 length: 12 amino acids. The CDR3 sequence is CASSSLTYEQYF. The CDR3 DNA sequence: TGTGCCAGCAGTAGCTTGACCTACGAGCAGTACTTC.

This clonotype was seen ten or more times. The chain links TRBV5-5 to TRBJ2-7; D call uncertain. Deletions cut 0 bases from V and 0 bases from J, with 10 bases between. The germline CDR1 and CDR2 sequences are SGHKS and YYEKEE (reference sequence). The CDR3 has 15 amino acids. CDR3 sequence reads: CASSLGSLSSYEQYF. The DNA for the CDR3 is TGTGCCAGCAGCTTGGGCAGCCTCAGCTCCTACGAGCAGTACTTC.

The gene calls are TRBV20-1 and TRBJ2-1, with D maybe TRBD1 (5 bases). Germline CDR1 reads DFQATT; CDR2 reads SNEGSKA (reference sequence). The CDR3 length is 11 residues. With 6 bases removed from V and 4 bases from J, the gap between germline ends came to 7 bases. The CDR3 is CSAGLYNEQFF. The CDR3 bases are TGCAGTGCGGGGCTATACAATGAGCAGTTCTTC.

The sample holds a few counts of this clonotype. This chain uses TRBV7-2 with TRBJ1-6; no firm D call. Germline V lookup: CDR1 SGHTA, CDR2 FQGNSA. The CDR3 is made up of 15 amino acids. V shed 2 bases and J shed 10 bases, with 15 bases lying between them. The CDR3 DNA sequence: TGTGCCAGCAGCTTACCCCCGGGAGCTAGGTCACCCCTCCACTTT. This translates into CASSLPPGARSPLHF.

This clonotype was recorded many times. CDR3 protein: CASRAGLAESSYEQYV. CDR3 DNA: TGTGCCAGCAGGGCCGGACTAGCGGAGAGTTCCTACGAGCAGTACGTC. The chain joins TRBV6-5 to TRBJ2-7; the match to TRBD2 covers 10 bases. V gave up 6 bases and J gave up 1 base; unmatched junction bases: 9. CDR3 size: 16 residues. From germline, CDR1 is MNHEY and CDR2 SVGAGI.

The chain uses TRBV10-2 and TRBJ2-1; 11 positions agree with TRBD1. Germline CDR1 reads WSHSY; CDR2 reads SAAADI. The CDR3 is made up of 15 amino acids. With 7 bases clipped from V and 8 bases from J, the junction kept 10 bases outside the gene matches. DNA of the CDR3: TGCGCCAGCACCCTATTGGGACAGGGGGACGATGAGCAGTTCTTC. Translated: CASTLLGQGDDEQFF.

There are many counts of this clonotype. This chain connects TRBV4-1 to TRBJ1-5; a possible D gene is TRBD1 (6 bases). The CDR3 consists of 17 residues. Germline CDR1 MGHRA, CDR2 YSYEKL. V gave up 0 bases and J gave up 2 bases, with 14 bases separating them. CDR3 in amino acids: CASSQELGGSGNQPQHF. The CDR3 DNA reads TGCGCCAGCAGCCAAGAACTAGGGGGAAGCGGCAATCAGCCCCAGCATTTT.

This chain connects TRBV27 to TRBJ1-1; 11 positions agree with TRBD1. The CDR3 extends over 14 amino acids. The germline CDR1 and CDR2 sequences are MNHEY and SMNVEV (reference sequence). With 4 bases clipped from V and 5 bases from J, the junction kept 3 bases outside the gene matches. The CDR3 nucleotides are TGTGCCAGCAGTTGGGGACAGGGGGGGACTGAAGCTTTCTTT. This translates into CASSWGQGGTEAFF.

This chain joins TRBV28 and TRBJ2-5; D is perhaps TRBD1 or TRBD2 (6 bases each). Trimming shortened V by 3 bases and J by 4 bases, and 18 bases separated the two germline ends. The CDR3 is 16 amino acids. Germline V gene data show CDR1 as MDHEN and CDR2 as SYDVKM. As DNA, the CDR3 is TGTGCCAGCAGTTTTTTTCGGGGGCAAGGCAGAGAGACCCAGTACTTC. Its protein is CASSFFRGQGRETQYF.

This clonotype was recorded at least ten times. Here the CDR3 DNA reads TGCGCCAGCAGCTTGGAGGGACTAGTCGAGACCCAGTACTTC. As protein: CASSLEGLVETQYF. The V and J genes are TRBV5-1 and TRBJ2-5; 8 bases are shared with TRBD2. Germline CDR1 and CDR2: SGHRS and YFSETQ. This CDR3 comprises 14 residues. V gave up 0 bases and J gave up 5 bases; unmatched junction bases: 3.

This clonotype was detected only a few times. The V and J genes are TRBV6-1 and TRBJ1-4; a weak D match, TRBD1 (6 bases). There are 15 residues in the CDR3. Trimming stripped 4 bases from V and 7 bases from J, with 16 bases between. Per germline, CDR1 MNHNS and CDR2 SASEGT. This chain's CDR3 is CASSVAVGAFEKLFF. CDR3 nucleotides: TGTGCCAGCAGTGTTGCCGTGGGGGCTTTTGAAAAACTGTTTTTT.

This clonotype was counted a few times. This chain connects TRBV3-1 to TRBJ1-4; D gene uncertain. There are 14 residues in the CDR3. Trimming removed 1 base at V and 10 bases at J, with 13 bases between. Per germline, CDR1 LGHDT and CDR2 YNNKEL (reference sequence). The CDR3 protein is CASSQAGPTGKLFF. In DNA form, the CDR3 reads TGTGCCAGCAGCCAAGCCGGGCCGACGGGAAAACTGTTTTTT.